What follows are 15 T cell receptor beta chains derived from one specimen sequenced in a study of blood T cell repertoires in COVID-19. The assay was immunoSEQ multiplex PCR, and TCRdb's table has in-frame clones only and misses some. This sample has under 150,000 clones; roughly 90% occur once, and the top ten carry about 2.5%. The sample comprised peripheral blood. Every receptor here comes from a human donor in a cohort sampled during active COVID-19.

The chain couples TRBV5-1 to TRBJ2-5; D is perhaps TRBD1 (6 bases). The germline V gene encodes CDR1 SGHRS and CDR2 YFSETQ. V gave up 7 bases and J gave up 2 bases, with 12 bases separating them. The CDR3 extends over 13 amino acids. For the CDR3, the DNA is TGCGCCAGCGCCGGACAGACACAAGAGACCCAGTACTTC. Translating it yields CASAGQTQETQYF.

This rearrangement joins TRBV6-5 to TRBJ2-1; D may be TRBD2 (6 bases). This CDR3 comprises 14 residues. The ends were cut back, 5 bases at V and 7 bases at J, with 15 bases in the middle. Germline CDR1 is MNHEY and CDR2 is SVGAGI. This CDR3 is CASSRAGSKNEQFF. The CDR3 coding sequence is TGTGCCAGCAGTAGGGCGGGATCAAAGAATGAGCAGTTCTTC.

The V call is TRBV27, the J call TRBJ2-5, with 7 nucleotides matching TRBD1. Unmatched junction bases numbered 9, after V lost 5 bases and J lost 9 bases. This CDR3 comprises 13 residues. CDR1 and CDR2 (germline): MNHEY, SMNVEV (reference sequence). CDR3 DNA sequence: TGTGCCAGCAGTAACGGACAGGACATGGCCCAGTACTTC. Protein sequence: CASSNGQDMAQYF.

The chain employs TRBV5-4 and TRBJ2-1, with 10 bases identical to TRBD2. Germline V gene data show CDR1 as SGHNT and CDR2 as YYREEE (reference sequence). The CDR3 loop spans 13 amino acids. V trimming: 4 bases; J trimming: 9 bases; junction bases outside the gene matches: 4. The CDR3 coding sequence is TGTGCCAGCAGCCTACTAGCGGGACCTGAGCAGTTCTTC. Translating it yields CASSLLAGPEQFF.

The chain carries TRBV13 and TRBJ2-7, with TRBD2 identical over 11 bases. V was clipped by 5 bases and J by 2 bases; unmatched bases: 5. The CDR3 spans 15 residues. Germline lookup yields CDR1 PRHDT and CDR2 FYEKMQ (reference sequence). CDR3 region: CASSPSGRPPYEQYF. The CDR3 coding sequence is TGTGCCAGCAGCCCTAGCGGGAGGCCCCCCTACGAGCAGTACTTC.

The genes are TRBV24-1 and TRBJ2-3, with D perhaps TRBD1 (5 bases). V was trimmed by 3 bases and J by 4 bases, leaving 19 bases between them. Germline V gene lookup returns CDR1 KGHDR and CDR2 SFDVKD. The CDR3 is 17 amino acids. Written as DNA, the CDR3 is TGTGCCACCAGTGATCCGGGTGGGCCAGGGAACGCAGATACGCAGTATTTT. It codes for CATSDPGGPGNADTQYF.

The chain uses TRBV3-1 (or the pseudogene TRBV3-2) and TRBJ2-1; D perhaps matches TRBD2 (6 bases). Trimming took 1 base from V and 10 from J, leaving 11 bases between them. The V gene's germline CDR1 is LGHDT and CDR2 YNNKEL (reference sequence). This CDR3 has 13 amino acids. The DNA for the CDR3 is TGTGCCAGCAGCCAAGGTATGCGGGACGAGCAGTTCTTC. This encodes CASSQGMRDEQFF.

The CDR3, as DNA: TGTGCCGTATCGGGGACAGAAGAGACCCAGTACTTC. Translating it yields CAVSGTEETQYF. This rearrangement joins TRBV6-5 to TRBJ2-5; 7 bases match TRBD1. CDR3 length: 12 residues. Looked up from germline, CDR1 is MNHEY and CDR2 is SVGAGI. The V gene end was trimmed by 11 bases and the J gene end by 3 bases; junction bases not matched to a gene: 6.

This rearrangement joins TRBV7-6 to TRBJ2-1; TRBD2 aligns across 11 bases. Germline values: CDR1 SGHVS, CDR2 FNYEAQ. Germline trimming cut 1 base from V and 0 bases from J; bases unmatched to any gene: 5. The CDR3 consists of 18 residues. The CDR3 nucleotides are TGTGCCAGCAGCTTAGACGATACTAGCGGGAGCTCCTACAATGAGCAGTTCTTC. Its protein is CASSLDDTSGSSYNEQFF.

The chain has TRBV24-1 and TRBJ2-3, with D possibly being TRBD1 (5 bases). This CDR3 comprises 16 residues. V was cut by 5 bases and J by 2 bases, with 16 bases left in between. Germline V CDR1 and CDR2: KGHDR, SFDVKD. CDR3 sequence reads: CATSVLQKDITDTQYF. In nucleotides, the CDR3 is TGTGCCACCAGTGTCTTACAAAAGGACATCACAGATACGCAGTATTTT.

The V call is TRBV28, the J call TRBJ1-2, with TRBD1 identical over 7 bases. V shed 5 bases, J shed 3 bases, and the junction held 18 bases outside the gene matches. Per the germline V gene, CDR1 is MDHEN and CDR2 is SYDVKM. CDR3 length equals 18 residues. DNA for the CDR3: TGTGCCAGCAGTCTAAGACTCTATTGGCATACAGGGGACTATGGCTACACCTTC. Amino acid sequence: CASSLRLYWHTGDYGYTF.

This sequence joins TRBV11-2 and TRBJ1-1; tentative D call: TRBD1 (6 bases). The germline gives CDR1 SGHAT, CDR2 FQNNGV. V lost 5 bases, J lost 3 bases, and 10 bases lay in between. The CDR3 contains 13 residues. The chain's CDR3 is CASSQQGDTEAFF. CDR3 sequence (DNA): TGTGCCAGCAGCCAACAGGGCGACACTGAAGCTTTCTTT.

In DNA form, the CDR3 reads TGTGCCAGCAGTCCGGACAGGGAAGCATACAATGAGCAGTTCTTC. Residues: CASSPDREAYNEQFF. This chain uses TRBV6-2 or TRBV6-3 with TRBJ2-1; TRBD1 matches at 8 bases. The junction had 7 bases not matched to a gene; V was cut back by 5 bases and J by 4 bases. CDR3 size: 15 residues. The germline CDR1 and CDR2 sequences are MNHEY and SVGEGT.

This clone occurred once. The V gene is TRBV5-1, the J gene TRBJ2-1; TRBD1 might be the D (6 bases). Germline V gives CDR1 SGHRS, CDR2 YFSETQ. The CDR3 has 15 residues. Trimming removed 4 bases from V and 5 bases from J, with 16 bases in between. DNA of the CDR3: TGCGCCAGCAGCCAGGGGACAAGCCTTAACAATGAGCAGTTCTTC. This translates into CASSQGTSLNNEQFF.

V is TRBV24-1 and J is TRBJ1-2; no firm D call. The CDR3 has 13 residues. Trimming stripped 2 bases from V and 1 base from J, with 4 bases between. Germline V gives CDR1 KGHDR, CDR2 SFDVKD. The CDR3 DNA reads as TGTGCCACCAGTGATTCTAATAACTATGGCTACACCTTC. Amino acids: CATSDSNNYGYTF.